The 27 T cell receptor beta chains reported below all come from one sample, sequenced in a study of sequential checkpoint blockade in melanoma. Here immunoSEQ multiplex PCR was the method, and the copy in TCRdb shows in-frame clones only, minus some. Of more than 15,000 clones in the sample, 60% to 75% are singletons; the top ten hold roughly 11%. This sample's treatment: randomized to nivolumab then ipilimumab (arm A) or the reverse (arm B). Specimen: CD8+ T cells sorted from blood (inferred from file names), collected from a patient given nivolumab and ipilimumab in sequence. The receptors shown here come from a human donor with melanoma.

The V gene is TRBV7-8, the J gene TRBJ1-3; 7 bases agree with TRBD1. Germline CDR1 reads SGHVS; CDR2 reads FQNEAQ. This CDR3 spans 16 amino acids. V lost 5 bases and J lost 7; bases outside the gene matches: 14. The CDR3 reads CASSPRQGGPRNTIYF. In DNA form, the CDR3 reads TGTGCCAGCAGCCCTCGACAGGGTGGCCCGAGGAACACCATATATTTT.

The CDR3, as DNA: TGTGCCAGCAATCTAGCGGGAGCCCAAGAGACCCAGTACTTC. It is translated as CASNLAGAQETQYF. The genes are TRBV9 and TRBJ2-5; TRBD2 agrees at 10 bases. Germline assignment: CDR1 SGDLS and CDR2 YYNGEE. The CDR3 has 14 amino acids. V dropped 6 bases and J dropped 1; count of bases not matched to a gene: 3.

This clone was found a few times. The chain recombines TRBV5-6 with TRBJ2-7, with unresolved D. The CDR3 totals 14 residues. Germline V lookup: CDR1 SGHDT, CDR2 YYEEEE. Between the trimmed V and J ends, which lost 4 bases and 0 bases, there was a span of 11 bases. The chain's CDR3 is CASSLHYNSYEQYF. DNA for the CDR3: TGTGCCAGCAGCCTCCACTACAACTCCTACGAGCAGTACTTC. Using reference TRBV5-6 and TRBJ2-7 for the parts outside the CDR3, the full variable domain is DAGVTQSPTHLIKTRGQQVTLRCSPKSGHDTVSWYQQALGQGPQFIFQYYEEEERQRGNFPDRFSGHQFPNYSSELNVNALLLGDSALYLCASSLHYNSYEQYFGPGTRLTVT.

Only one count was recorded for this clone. This chain's CDR3 is CASSTMRQGNTEAFF. The CDR3 nucleotides read TGTGCCAGCAGCACAATGCGACAGGGGAACACTGAAGCTTTCTTT. The genes are TRBV7-9 and TRBJ1-1, with TRBD1 identical over 7 bases. CDR1 is SEHNR, CDR2 FQNEAQ, per germline (reference sequence). This CDR3 comprises 15 residues. With V trimmed by 5 bases and J by 1 base, 7 bases remained unmatched. The full variable domain, with the rest looked up from reference TRBV7-9 and TRBJ1-1, is DTGVSQNPRHKITKRGQNVTFRCDPISEHNRLYWYRQTLGQGPEFLTYFQNEAQLEKSRLLSDRFSAERPKGSFSTLEIQRTEQGDSAMYLCASSTMRQGNTEAFFGQGTRLTVV.

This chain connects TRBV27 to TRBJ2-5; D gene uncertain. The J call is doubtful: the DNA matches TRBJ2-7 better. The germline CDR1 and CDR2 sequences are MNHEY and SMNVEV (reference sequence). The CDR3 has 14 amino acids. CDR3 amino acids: CASSLTLSSYEQYF. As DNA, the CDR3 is TGTGCCAGCAGTTTAACACTAAGCTCCTACGAGCAGTACTTC.

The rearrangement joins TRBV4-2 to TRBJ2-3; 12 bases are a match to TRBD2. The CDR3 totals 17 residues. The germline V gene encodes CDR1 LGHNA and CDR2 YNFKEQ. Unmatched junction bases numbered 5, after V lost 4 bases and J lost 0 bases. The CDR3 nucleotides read TGTGCCAGCAGCCCCACGACTAGCGGGAGAAGCACAGATACGCAGTATTTT. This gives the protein CASSPTTSGRSTDTQYF.

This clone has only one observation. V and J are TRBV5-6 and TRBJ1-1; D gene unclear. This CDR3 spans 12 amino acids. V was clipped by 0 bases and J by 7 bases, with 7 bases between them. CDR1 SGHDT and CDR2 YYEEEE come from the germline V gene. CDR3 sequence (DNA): TGTGCCAGCAGCTTGGGAGGCCGTGAAGCTTTCTTT. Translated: CASSLGGREAFF.

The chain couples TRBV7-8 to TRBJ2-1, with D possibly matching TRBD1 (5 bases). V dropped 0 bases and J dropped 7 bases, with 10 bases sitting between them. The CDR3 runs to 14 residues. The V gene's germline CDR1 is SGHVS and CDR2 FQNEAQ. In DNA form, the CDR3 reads TGTGCCAGCAGCTTAGCTACAGGCTGGAATGAGCAGTTCTTC. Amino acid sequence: CASSLATGWNEQFF. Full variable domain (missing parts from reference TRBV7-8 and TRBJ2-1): GAGVSQSPRYKVAKRGQDVALRCDPISGHVSLFWYQQALGQGPEFLTYFQNEAQLDKSGLPSDRFFAERPEGSVSTLKIQRTQQEDSAVYLCASSLATGWNEQFFGPGTRLTVL.

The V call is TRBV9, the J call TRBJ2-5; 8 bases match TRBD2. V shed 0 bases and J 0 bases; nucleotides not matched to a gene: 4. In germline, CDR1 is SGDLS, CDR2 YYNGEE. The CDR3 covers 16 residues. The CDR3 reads CASSVGVAGYQETQYF. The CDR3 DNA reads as TGTGCCAGCAGCGTAGGGGTAGCGGGGTACCAAGAGACCCAGTACTTC.

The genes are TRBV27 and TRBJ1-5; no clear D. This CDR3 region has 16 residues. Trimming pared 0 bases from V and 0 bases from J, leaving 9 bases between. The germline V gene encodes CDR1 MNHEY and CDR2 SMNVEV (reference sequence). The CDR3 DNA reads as TGTGCCAGCAGTTTATCGGCAGAAGATAGCAATCAGCCCCAGCATTTT. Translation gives CASSLSAEDSNQPQHF.

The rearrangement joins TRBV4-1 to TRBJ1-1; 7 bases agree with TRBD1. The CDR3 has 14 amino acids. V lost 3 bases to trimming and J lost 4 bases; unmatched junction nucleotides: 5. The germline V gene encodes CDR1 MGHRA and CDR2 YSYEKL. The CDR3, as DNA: TGCGCCAGCAGCCACGGGACAGCAAGCACTGAAGCTTTCTTT. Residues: CASSHGTASTEAFF.

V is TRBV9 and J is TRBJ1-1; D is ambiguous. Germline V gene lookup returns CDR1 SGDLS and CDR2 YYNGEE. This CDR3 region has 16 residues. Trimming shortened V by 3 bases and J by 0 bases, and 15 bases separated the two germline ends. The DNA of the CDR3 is TGTGCCAGCAGCGCTGGCCCTCCGGAGTTGAACACTGAAGCTTTCTTT. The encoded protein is CASSAGPPELNTEAFF.

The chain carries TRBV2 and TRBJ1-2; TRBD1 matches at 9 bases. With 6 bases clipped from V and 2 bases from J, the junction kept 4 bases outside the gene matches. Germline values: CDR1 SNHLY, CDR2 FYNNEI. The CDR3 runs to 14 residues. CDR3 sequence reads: CASRTDRGNYGYTF. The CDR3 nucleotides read TGTGCCAGCAGGACGGACAGGGGAAACTATGGCTACACCTTC.

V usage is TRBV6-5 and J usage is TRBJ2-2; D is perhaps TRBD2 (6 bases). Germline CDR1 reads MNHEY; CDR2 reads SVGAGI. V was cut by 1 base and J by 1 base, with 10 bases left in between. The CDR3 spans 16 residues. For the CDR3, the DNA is TGTGCCAGCAGTTACTGGGGGGATCGGAACACCGGGGAGCTGTTTTTT. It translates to CASSYWGDRNTGELFF.

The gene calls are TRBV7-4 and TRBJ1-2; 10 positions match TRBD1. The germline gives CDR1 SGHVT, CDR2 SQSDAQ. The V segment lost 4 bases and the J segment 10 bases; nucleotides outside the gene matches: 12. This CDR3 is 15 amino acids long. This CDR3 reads CASSYPGGQGVDYTF. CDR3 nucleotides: TGTGCCAGCAGCTACCCCGGCGGACAGGGGGTCGACTACACCTTC.

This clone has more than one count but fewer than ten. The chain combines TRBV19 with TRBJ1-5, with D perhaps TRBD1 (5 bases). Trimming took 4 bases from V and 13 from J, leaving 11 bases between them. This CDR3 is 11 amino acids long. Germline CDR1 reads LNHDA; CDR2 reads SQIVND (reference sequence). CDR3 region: CASSTARGQHF. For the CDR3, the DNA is TGTGCCAGTAGTACAGCTAGGGGTCAGCATTTT.

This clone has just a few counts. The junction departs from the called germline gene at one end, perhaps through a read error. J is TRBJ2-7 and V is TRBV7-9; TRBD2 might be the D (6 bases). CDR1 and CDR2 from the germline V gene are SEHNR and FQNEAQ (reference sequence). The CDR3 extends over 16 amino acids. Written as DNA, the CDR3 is TGCGCCAGCAGCCAAGAATGGTCGGGAGTCTCCTACGAGCAGTACTTC. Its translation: CASSQEWSGVSYEQYF.

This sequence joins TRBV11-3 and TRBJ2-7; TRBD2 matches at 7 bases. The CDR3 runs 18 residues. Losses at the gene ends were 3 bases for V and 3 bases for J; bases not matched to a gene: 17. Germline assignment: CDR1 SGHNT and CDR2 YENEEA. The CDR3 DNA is TGTGCCAGCAGCTTCCCCCCCCGAGGACTAGGCCCTCTCTACGAGCAGTACTTC. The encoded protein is CASSFPPRGLGPLYEQYF.

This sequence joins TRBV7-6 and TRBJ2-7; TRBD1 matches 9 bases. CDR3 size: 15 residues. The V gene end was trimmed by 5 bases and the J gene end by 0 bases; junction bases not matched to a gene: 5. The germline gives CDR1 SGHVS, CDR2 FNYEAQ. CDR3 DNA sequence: TGTGCCAGCAGCCCCGGACAGGGGAGCTCCTACGAGCAGTACTTC. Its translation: CASSPGQGSSYEQYF.

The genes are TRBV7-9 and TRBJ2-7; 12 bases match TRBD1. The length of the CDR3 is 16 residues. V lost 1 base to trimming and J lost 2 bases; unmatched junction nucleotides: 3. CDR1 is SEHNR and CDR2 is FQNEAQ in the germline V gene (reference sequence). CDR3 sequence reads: CASSLEGTGGTYEQYF. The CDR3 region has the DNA TGTGCCAGCAGCTTAGAAGGGACAGGGGGCACCTACGAGCAGTACTTC.

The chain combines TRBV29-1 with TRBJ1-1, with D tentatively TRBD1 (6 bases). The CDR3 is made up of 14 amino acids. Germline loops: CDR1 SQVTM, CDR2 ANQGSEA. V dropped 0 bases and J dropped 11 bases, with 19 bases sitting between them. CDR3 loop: CSVEEGIAGAAAFF. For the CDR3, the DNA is TGCAGCGTTGAAGAGGGAATCGCGGGGGCGGCTGCTTTCTTT.

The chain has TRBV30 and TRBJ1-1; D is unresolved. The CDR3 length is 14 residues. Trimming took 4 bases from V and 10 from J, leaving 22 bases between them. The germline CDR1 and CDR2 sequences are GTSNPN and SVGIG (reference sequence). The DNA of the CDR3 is TGTGCCTGGATCCTACCACCGGGAACACTGACAGCTTTCTTT. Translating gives CAWILPPGTLTAFF. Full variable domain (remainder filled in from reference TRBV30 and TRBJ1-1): SQTIHQWPATLVQPVGSPLSLECTVEGTSNPNLYWYRQAAGRGLQLLFYSVGIGQISSEVPQNLSASRPQDRQFILSSKKLLLSDSGFYLCAWILPPGTLTAFFGQGTRLTVV.

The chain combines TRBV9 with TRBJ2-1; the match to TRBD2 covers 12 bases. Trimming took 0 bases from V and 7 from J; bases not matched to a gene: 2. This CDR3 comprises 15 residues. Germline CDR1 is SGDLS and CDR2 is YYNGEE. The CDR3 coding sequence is TGTGCCAGCAGCGTAGGACTAGCGGGAGCTAATGAGCAGTTCTTC. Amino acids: CASSVGLAGANEQFF.

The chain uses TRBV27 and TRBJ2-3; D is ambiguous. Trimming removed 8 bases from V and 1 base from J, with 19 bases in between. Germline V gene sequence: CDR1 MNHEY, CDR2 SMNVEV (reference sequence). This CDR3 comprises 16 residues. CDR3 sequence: CASSLLGREGTDTQYF. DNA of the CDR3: TGTGCCAGCTCGCTCCTAGGAAGAGAGGGCACAGATACGCAGTATTTT.

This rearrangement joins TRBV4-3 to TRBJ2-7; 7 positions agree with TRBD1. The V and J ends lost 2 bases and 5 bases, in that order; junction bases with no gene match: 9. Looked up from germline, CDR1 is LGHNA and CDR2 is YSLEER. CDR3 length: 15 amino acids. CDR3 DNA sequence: TGCGCCAGCAGCCAATATCTACAGGGGAGAAACGAGCAGTACTTC. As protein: CASSQYLQGRNEQYF.

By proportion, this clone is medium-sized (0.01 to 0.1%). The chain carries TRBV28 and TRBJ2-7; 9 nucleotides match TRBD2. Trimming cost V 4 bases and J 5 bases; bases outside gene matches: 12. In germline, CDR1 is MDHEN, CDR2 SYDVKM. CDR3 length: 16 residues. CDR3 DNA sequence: TGTGCCAGCAGTTCCCCGACCTCAATAGCGGGAGACGAGCAGTACTTC. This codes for CASSSPTSIAGDEQYF.

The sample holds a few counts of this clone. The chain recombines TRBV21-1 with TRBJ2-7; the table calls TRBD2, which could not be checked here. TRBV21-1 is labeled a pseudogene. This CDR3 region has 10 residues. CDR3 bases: TGTGCCAGCAGCAACGACGAGCAGTACTTC. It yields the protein CASSNDEQYF.